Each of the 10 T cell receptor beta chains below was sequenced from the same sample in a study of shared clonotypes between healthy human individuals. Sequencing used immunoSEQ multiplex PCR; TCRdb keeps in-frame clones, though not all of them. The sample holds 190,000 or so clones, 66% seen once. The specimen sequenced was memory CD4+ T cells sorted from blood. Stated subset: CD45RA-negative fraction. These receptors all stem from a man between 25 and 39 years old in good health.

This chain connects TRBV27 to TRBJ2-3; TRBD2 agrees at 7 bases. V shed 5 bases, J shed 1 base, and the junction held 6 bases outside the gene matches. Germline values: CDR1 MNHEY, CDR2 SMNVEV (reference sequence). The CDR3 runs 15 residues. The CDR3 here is CASSLGGRRTDTQYF. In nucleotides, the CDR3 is TGTGCCAGCAGTCTAGGCGGGAGACGCACAGATACGCAGTATTTT.

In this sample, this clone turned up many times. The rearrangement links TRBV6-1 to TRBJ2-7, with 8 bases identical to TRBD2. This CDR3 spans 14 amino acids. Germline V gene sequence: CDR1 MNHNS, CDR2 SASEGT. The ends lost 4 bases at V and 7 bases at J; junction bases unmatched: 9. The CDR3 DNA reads TGTGCCAGCAGTGCGGACGGGAGGGCCTGGGAGCAGTACTTC. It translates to CASSADGRAWEQYF.

The CDR3 reads CASSAYHGVGTNEKLFF. The DNA of the CDR3 is TGTGCCAGCAGTGCTTACCATGGGGTAGGGACTAATGAAAAACTGTTTTTT. The V gene is TRBV6-1, the J gene TRBJ1-4; no clear D. The CDR3 loop spans 17 amino acids. Germline loops: CDR1 MNHNS, CDR2 SASEGT. V lost 4 bases, J lost 2 bases, and 17 bases lay in between.

CDR3 DNA sequence: TGTGCCAGCAGTTTTCGGGAACATGAGCAGTTCTTC. Amino acid sequence: CASSFREHEQFF. This chain connects TRBV6-5 to TRBJ2-1; D is possibly TRBD2 (5 bases). The CDR3 spans 12 residues. CDR1 and CDR2 from the germline V gene are MNHEY and SVGAGI. Trimming pared 4 bases from V and 8 bases from J, leaving 9 bases between.

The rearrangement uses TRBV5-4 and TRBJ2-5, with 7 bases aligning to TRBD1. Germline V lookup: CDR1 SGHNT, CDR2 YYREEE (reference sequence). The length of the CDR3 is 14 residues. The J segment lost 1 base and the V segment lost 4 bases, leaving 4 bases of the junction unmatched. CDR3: CASSPGQAQETQYF. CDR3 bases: TGTGCCAGCAGCCCAGGACAGGCCCAAGAGACCCAGTACTTC.

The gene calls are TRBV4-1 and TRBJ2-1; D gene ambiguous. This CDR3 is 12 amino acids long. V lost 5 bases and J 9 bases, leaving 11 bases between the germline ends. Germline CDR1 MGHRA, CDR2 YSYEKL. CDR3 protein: CASSSDWGEQFF. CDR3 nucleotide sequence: TGCGCCAGCAGCTCCGACTGGGGTGAGCAGTTCTTC.

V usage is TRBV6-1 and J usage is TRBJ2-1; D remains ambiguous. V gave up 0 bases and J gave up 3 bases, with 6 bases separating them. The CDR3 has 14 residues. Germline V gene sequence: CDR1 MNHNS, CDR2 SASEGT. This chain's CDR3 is CASSEAGGYNEQFF. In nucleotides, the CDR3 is TGTGCCAGCAGTGAAGCGGGCGGCTACAATGAGCAGTTCTTC.

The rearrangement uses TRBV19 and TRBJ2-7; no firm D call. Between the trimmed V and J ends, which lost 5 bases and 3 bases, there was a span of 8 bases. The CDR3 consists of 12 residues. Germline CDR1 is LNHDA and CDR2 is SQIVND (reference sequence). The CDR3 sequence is CASSQRGYEQYF. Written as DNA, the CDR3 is TGTGCCAGTAGTCAGCGAGGCTACGAGCAGTACTTC.

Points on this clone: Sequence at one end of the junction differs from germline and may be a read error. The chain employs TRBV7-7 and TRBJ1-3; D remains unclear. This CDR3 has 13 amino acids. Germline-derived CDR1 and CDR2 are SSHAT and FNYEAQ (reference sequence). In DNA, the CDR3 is TGTGCTAGCAGCTTAGGTTTAGGAGACACCATATATTTT. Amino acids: CASSLGLGDTIYF.

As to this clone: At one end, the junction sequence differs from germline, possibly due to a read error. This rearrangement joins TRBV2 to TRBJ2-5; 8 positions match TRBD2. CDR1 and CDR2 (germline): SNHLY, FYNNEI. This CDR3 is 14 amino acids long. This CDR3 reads CASREGLALETQYF. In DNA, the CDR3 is TGTGCCAGCAGGGAAGGACTAGCTTTGGAGACCCAGTACTTC.